The T cell receptor beta chain under discussion was sequenced for a study of T cell repertoires in cytomegalovirus infection. Study in general: CMV infection together with matching HLA type was indicated by public TCR beta signatures.

This clonotype was observed a few times. Its target is unknown. Findings and limits, study-wide: Clonotypes of TCR beta that were HLA-C-restricted and CMV-specific dominated the ex vivo response.

Germline assignment: CDR1 SEHNR and CDR2 FQNEAQ (reference sequence). Unmatched junction bases numbered 13, after V lost 5 bases and J lost 2 bases. This CDR3 comprises 17 residues. TCRdb reanalysed the reads using MiXCR and keeps one entry per CDR3 protein. There are 250,000 or so distinct CDR3 sequences in the sample; roughly 9.1% occur only once, and roughly 16% lies in the top ten. Sequencing was done on a sample of PBMCs. This clonotype was sampled from a human donor in good health (CMV status not recorded). Some clones in this sample may be carry-over from other donors' samples. The rearrangement joins TRBV7-9 to TRBJ2-7; 9 bases line up with TRBD2. CDR3 DNA sequence: TGTGCCAGCAGCCCCTCCGCGACTAGCGGTCTCCCCTACGAGCAGTACTTC. Translating it yields CASSPSATSGLPYEQYF.